The sequence of this T cell receptor (beta chain) was determined in a study of T cells in Graves' hyperthyroidism and ophthalmopathy. Study findings and constraints: A model using 13 V-J features told ophthalmopathy apart from stable hyperthyroidism.

Template material for amplifying TCR beta CDR3 regions consisted of RNA transcripts. The primer set for the first-round RT-PCR of the TCR CDR3 was HTBI. A single record per CDR3 protein comes from TCRdb applying MiXCR to the multiplex PCR reads. Of about 260,000 distinct CDR3 sequences listed, about a sixth were seen once; the top ten hold 28%. Comments on this clonotype: Its antigen is not known.

With duration under 3 months, ophthalmopathy was active: Clinical Activity Score at least 3, NOSPECS at least 4. After removal of 1 base from V and 5 bases from J, the junction contained 2 bases not matched to a gene. This CDR3 contains 15 residues. J is TRBJ1-5 and V is TRBV12-3 or TRBV12-4; 10 nucleotides line up with TRBD1. Sequenced: blood. This TCR derives from a woman aged 18-30 years with Graves' ophthalmopathy. For the CDR3, the DNA is TGTGCCAGCAGTTTAGGGGGGACAGGGGATCAGCCCCAGCATTTT. It specifies CASSLGGTGDQPQHF.